This TCR beta chain was sequenced for a study of OX40 agonist ivuxolimab in advanced cancers. A word on this clone: The antigen is undetermined.

Profiling relied on immunoSEQ multiplex PCR, and the TCRdb table lists in-frame clones only, not all of them. Of over 40,000 clones listed, around 80% are singletons. V dropped 10 bases and J dropped 4 bases, with 14 bases sitting between them. The CDR3 spans 13 residues. Germline CDR1 is MNHEY and CDR2 is SVGAGI. Study-level points and caveats: Dose levels from 0.1 to 3.0 mg/kg saw CD4+ and CD8+ blood T cells expand clonally by week 6.

This chain joins TRBV6-5 and TRBJ1-5, with unresolved D. The sequenced sample was CD4+ or CD8+ T cells sorted from blood, obtained in a trial of the OX40 agonist ivuxolimab. The clonotype was recovered from an adult with an advanced solid tumor such as melanoma, head and neck, liver or kidney cancer. CDR3 residues: CATRKDMNQPQHF. The CDR3, as DNA: TGTGCCACCAGGAAAGACATGAATCAGCCCCAGCATTTT.